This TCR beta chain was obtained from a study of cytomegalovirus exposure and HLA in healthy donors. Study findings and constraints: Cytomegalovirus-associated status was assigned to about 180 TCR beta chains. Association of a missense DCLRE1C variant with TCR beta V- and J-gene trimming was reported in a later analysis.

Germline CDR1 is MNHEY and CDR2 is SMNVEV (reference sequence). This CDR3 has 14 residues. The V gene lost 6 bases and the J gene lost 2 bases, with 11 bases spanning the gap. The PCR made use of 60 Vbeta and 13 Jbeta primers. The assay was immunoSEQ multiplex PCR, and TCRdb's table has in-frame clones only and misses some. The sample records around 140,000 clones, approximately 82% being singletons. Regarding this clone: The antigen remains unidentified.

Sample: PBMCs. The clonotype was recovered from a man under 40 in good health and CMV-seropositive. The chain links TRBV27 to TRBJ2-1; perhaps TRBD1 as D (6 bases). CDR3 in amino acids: CASRGANPYNEQFF. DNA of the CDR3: TGTGCCAGCAGGGGGGCGAATCCCTACAATGAGCAGTTCTTC.